This TCR beta chain stems from a study of T cell changes during pregnancy in multiple sclerosis. Method: immunoSEQ multiplex PCR; TCRdb's copy keeps in-frame clones and lacks some. The table has roughly 41,000 clones, roughly nine tenths seen once. Comments on this clone: One junction end does not reproduce the germline sequence, and a read error may be involved.

CDR1 is MNHEY, CDR2 SMNVEV, per germline (reference sequence). CDR3 size: 15 residues. This material consisted of CD4+ T cells from peripheral blood mononuclear cells, taken in the first trimester of pregnancy. The V call is TRBV27, the J call TRBJ2-1; the match to TRBD2 covers 15 bases. This clonotype was obtained from a female donor with multiple sclerosis, enrolled in a pregnancy study. The CDR3 spells CASSYRTSGRAARIF. CDR3 DNA: TGTGCCAGCAGTTATAGGACTAGCGGGAGGGCCGCTCGGATCTTC.